This T cell receptor beta chain emerged from a study of T cell changes during pregnancy in multiple sclerosis. Clones were read by immunoSEQ multiplex PCR, and TCRdb kept only the in-frame ones, dropping some. Among some 60,000 clones listed, around 93% were seen once. The germline V gene has CDR1 PRHDT and CDR2 FYEKMQ (reference sequence). V lost 5 bases and J 5 bases, leaving 12 bases between the germline ends. The CDR3 totals 13 residues. The chain has TRBV13 and TRBJ2-5, with a tentative D call TRBD2 (5 bases). The TCR originated in a female donor with multiple sclerosis, enrolled in a pregnancy study. The sequenced sample was CD4+ T cells from peripheral blood mononuclear cells, obtained in the first trimester of pregnancy. CDR3 residues: CASSPRRGETQYF. The CDR3, as DNA: TGTGCCAGCAGCCCAAGGAGAGGGGAGACCCAGTACTTC.